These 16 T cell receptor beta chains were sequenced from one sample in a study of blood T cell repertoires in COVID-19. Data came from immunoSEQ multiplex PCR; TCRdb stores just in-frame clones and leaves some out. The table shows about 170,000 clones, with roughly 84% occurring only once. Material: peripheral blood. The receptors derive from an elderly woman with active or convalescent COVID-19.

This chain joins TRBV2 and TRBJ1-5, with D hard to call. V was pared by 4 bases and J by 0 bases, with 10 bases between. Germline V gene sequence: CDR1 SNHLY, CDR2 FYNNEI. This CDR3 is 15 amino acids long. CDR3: CASSGGGNSNQPQHF. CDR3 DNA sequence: TGTGCCAGCAGTGGAGGTGGAAATAGCAATCAGCCCCAGCATTTT.

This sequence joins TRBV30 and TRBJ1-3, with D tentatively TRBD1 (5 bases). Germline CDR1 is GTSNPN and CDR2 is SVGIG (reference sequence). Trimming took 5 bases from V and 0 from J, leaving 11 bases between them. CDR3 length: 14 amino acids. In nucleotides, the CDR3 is TGTGCCTGGGGAAGGGGTTCCTCTGGAAACACCATATATTTT. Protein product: CAWGRGSSGNTIYF.

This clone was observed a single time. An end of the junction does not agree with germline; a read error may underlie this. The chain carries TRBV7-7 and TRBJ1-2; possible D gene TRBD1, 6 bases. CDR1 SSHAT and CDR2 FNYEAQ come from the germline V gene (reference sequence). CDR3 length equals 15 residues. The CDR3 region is CASSRSGRGYYGYTF. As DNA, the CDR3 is TGTGCTAGCAGCCGTTCGGGGAGGGGGTACTATGGCTACACCTTC. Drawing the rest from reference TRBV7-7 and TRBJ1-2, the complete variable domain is GAGVSQSPRYKVTKRGQDVTLRCDPISSHATLYWYQQALGQGPEFLTYFNYEAQPDKSGLPSDRFSAERPEGSISTLTIQRTEQRDSAMYRCASSRSGRGYYGYTFGSGTRLTVV.

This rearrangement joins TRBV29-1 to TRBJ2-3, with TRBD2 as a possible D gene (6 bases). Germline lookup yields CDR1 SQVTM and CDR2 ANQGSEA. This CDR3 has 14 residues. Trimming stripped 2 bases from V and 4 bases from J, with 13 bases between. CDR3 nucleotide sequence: TGCAGCGTTGAACGGGGGTTCCGGGCAGATACGCAGTATTTT. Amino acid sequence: CSVERGFRADTQYF.

The CDR3 is CASSPGTVYEQYF. CDR3 coding DNA: TGTGCCAGCAGCCCCGGGACAGTCTACGAGCAGTACTTC. The chain links TRBV6-6 to TRBJ2-7, with 7 bases fitting TRBD1. CDR1 is MNHNY and CDR2 is SVGAGI in the germline V gene (reference sequence). The CDR3 runs to 13 residues. With 6 bases clipped from V and 3 bases from J, the junction kept 5 bases outside the gene matches.

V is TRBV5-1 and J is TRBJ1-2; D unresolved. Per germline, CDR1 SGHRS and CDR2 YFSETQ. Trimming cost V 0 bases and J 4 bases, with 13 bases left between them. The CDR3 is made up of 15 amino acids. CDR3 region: CASSLVAGDLYGYTF. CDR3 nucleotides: TGCGCCAGCAGCTTGGTAGCCGGGGATCTCTATGGCTACACCTTC. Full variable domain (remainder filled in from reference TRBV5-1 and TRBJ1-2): KAGVTQTPRYLIKTRGQQVTLSCSPISGHRSVSWYQQTPGQGLQFLFEYFSETQRNKGNFPGRFSGRQFSNSRSEMNVSTLELGDSALYLCASSLVAGDLYGYTFGSGTRLTVV.

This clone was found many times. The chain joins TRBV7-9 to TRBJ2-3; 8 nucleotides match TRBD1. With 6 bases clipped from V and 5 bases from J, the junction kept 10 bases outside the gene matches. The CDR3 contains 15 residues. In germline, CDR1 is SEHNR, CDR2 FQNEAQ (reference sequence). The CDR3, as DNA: TGTGCCAGCAGTTCGGTCAGGGGGCGTAAAGATACGCAGTATTTT. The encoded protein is CASSSVRGRKDTQYF.

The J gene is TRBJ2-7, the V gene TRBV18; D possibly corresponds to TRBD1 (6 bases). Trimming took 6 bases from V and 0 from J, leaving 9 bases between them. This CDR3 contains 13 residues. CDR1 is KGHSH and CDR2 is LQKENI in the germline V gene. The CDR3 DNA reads TGTGCCAGCTCCCGGGACAACTCCTACGAGCAGTACTTC. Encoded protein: CASSRDNSYEQYF. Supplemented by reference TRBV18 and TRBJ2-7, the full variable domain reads NAGVMQNPRHLVRRRGQEARLRCSPMKGHSHVYWYRQLPEEGLKFMVYLQKENIIDESGMPKERFSAEFPKEGPSILRIQQVVRGDSAAYFCASSRDNSYEQYFGPGTRLTVT.

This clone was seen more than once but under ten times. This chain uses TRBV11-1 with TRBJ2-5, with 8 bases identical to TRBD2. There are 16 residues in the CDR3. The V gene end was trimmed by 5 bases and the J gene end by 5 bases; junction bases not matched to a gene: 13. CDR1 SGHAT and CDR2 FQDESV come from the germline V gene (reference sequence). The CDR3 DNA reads TGTGCCAGCAGCCTCCCGGGGGGACTAGGCTTTGAGACCCAGTACTTC. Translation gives CASSLPGGLGFETQYF.

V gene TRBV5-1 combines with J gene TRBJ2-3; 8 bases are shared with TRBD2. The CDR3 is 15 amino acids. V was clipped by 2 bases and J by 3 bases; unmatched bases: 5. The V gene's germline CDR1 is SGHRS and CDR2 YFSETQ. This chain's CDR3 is CASSLAGVGTDTQYF. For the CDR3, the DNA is TGCGCCAGCAGCTTAGCGGGAGTGGGAACAGATACGCAGTATTTT.

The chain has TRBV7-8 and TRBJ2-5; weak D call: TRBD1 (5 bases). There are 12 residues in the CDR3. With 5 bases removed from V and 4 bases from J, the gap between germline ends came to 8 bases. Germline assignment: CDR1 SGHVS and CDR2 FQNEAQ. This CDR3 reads CASSRGPETQYF. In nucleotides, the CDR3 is TGTGCCAGCAGCAGGGGCCCAGAGACCCAGTACTTC.

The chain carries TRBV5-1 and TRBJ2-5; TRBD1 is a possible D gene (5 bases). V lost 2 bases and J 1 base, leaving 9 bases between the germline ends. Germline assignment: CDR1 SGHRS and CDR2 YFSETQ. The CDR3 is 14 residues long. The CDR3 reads CASSFGQIQETQYF. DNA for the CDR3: TGCGCCAGCAGCTTTGGACAAATCCAAGAGACCCAGTACTTC.

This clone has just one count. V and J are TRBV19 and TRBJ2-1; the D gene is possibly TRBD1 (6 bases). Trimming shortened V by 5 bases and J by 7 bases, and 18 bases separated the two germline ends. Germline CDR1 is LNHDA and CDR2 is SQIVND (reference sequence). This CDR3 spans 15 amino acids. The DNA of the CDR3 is TGTGCCAGTAGTGGGTGGGGCAGGGGTGAGAATGAGCAGTTCTTC. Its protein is CASSGWGRGENEQFF. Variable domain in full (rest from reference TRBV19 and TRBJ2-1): DGGITQSPKYLFRKEGQNVTLSCEQNLNHDAMYWYRQDPGQGLRLIYYSQIVNDFQKGDIAEGYSVSREKKESFPLTVTSAQKNPTAFYLCASSGWGRGENEQFFGPGTRLTVL.

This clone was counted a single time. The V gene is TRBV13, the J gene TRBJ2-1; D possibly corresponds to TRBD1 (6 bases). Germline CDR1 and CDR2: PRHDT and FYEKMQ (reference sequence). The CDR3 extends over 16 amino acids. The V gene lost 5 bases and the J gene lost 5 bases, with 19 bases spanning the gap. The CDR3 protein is CASSVPGHGQHNEQFF. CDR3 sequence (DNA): TGTGCCAGCAGCGTACCGGGACACGGGCAGCACAATGAGCAGTTCTTC. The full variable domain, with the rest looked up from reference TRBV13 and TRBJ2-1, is AAGVIQSPRHLIKEKRETATLKCYPIPRHDTVYWYQQGPGQDPQFLISFYEKMQSDKGSIPDRFSAQQFSDYHSELNMSSLELGDSALYFCASSVPGHGQHNEQFFGPGTRLTVL.

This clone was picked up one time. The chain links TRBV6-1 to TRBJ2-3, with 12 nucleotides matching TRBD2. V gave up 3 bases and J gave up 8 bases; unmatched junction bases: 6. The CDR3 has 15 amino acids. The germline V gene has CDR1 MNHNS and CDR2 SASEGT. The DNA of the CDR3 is TGTGCCAGCAGTGAGACTAGCGGGAGTGGAGGTACGCAGTATTTT. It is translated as CASSETSGSGGTQYF.

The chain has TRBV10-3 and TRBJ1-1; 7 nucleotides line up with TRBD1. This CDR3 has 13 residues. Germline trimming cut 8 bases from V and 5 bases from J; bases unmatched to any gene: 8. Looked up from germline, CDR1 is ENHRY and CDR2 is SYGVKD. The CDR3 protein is CAISDRAGTEAFF. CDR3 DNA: TGTGCCATCTCTGACAGGGCCGGTACTGAAGCTTTCTTT.